The next 27 T cell receptor beta chains were all read from a single sample in a study of cytomegalovirus exposure and HLA in healthy donors (dated by TCRdb to the late 2010s). Library construction relied on the immunoSEQ multiplex PCR assay. The multiplex PCR relied on a mix of 60 forward primers for TCR Vbeta segments and 13 reverse primers for TCR Jbeta segments. This is the immuneACCESS table as TCRdb keeps it, with only in-frame sequences that have V and J called. A part of the clones is gone; compared with another copy, unresolved V genes explain less than half, and the rest is unexplained. Present in this sample are some 90,000 clones, 65% to 85% of which were seen just once. The ten largest clones represent roughly 3% of the sample. The specimen sequenced was PBMCs. Every receptor here comes from a female donor in good health and CMV-seropositive.

The V gene is TRBV15, the J gene TRBJ2-7, with 10 bases lining up with TRBD1. The CDR3 is 16 amino acids. V lost 2 bases to trimming and J lost 4 bases; unmatched junction nucleotides: 8. The V gene's germline CDR1 is LNHNV and CDR2 YYDKDF (reference sequence). In DNA, the CDR3 is TGTGCCACCAGCAGAACCCGGGACAGGGGCGGATACGAGCAGTACTTC. Translated, it gives CATSRTRDRGGYEQYF.

On this clone: Without the conserved terminal phenylalanine or tryptophan, this CDR3 likely stems from a read error. This chain uses TRBV7-9 with TRBJ2-3; D remains ambiguous. This CDR3 is built from 12 residues. V dropped 3 bases and J dropped 3 bases, with 4 bases sitting between them. The germline CDR1 and CDR2 sequences are SEHNR and FQNEAQ (reference sequence). The DNA of the CDR3 is TGTGCCAGCAGCTTCCTGACAGATACGCAGTATGTT. Encoded protein: CASSFLTDTQYV.

Regarding this clone: The sample holds other DNA sequences that translate to the same CDR3. The V call is TRBV7-2, the J call TRBJ1-4; no reliable D call. CDR3 length: 12 amino acids. CDR1 SGHTA and CDR2 FQGNSA come from the germline V gene. The germline V and J ends were trimmed by 5 bases and 8 bases, with 9 bases remaining between them. This chain's CDR3 is CASSPPGEKLFF. For the CDR3, the DNA is TGTGCCAGCAGCCCCCCCGGGGAAAAACTGTTTTTT.

J is TRBJ2-7 and V is TRBV18; no reliable D call. The V end lost 0 bases, the J end lost 2 bases, and 11 bases lay between the germline ends. CDR3 length: 15 residues. Per germline, CDR1 KGHSH and CDR2 LQKENI. The CDR3 protein is CASSPPAAAPYEQYF. As DNA, the CDR3 is TGTGCCAGCTCACCACCGGCGGCAGCTCCCTACGAGCAGTACTTC.

This chain connects TRBV9 to TRBJ1-4, with 7 bases identical to TRBD1. The CDR3 is made up of 14 amino acids. The germline V gene has CDR1 SGDLS and CDR2 YYNGEE. The junction had 8 bases not matched to a gene; V was cut back by 4 bases and J by 8 bases. CDR3 in DNA: TGTGCCAGCAGCCACCCAGGGGGTGACGAAAAACTGTTTTTT. Its protein product is CASSHPGGDEKLFF.

The V gene is TRBV5-4, the J gene TRBJ1-1, with 7 bases aligning to TRBD1. The CDR3 has 14 amino acids. Germline CDR1 is SGHNT and CDR2 is YYREEE (reference sequence). V was clipped by 4 bases and J by 0 bases; unmatched bases: 3. As DNA, the CDR3 is TGTGCCAGCAGCCGGGACAGTATGAACACTGAAGCTTTCTTT. It specifies CASSRDSMNTEAFF. Full variable domain (remainder filled in from reference TRBV5-4 and TRBJ1-1): ETGVTQSPTHLIKTRGQQVTLRCSSQSGHNTVSWYQQALGQGPQFIFQYYREEENGRGNFPPRFSGLQFPNYSSELNVNALELDDSALYLCASSRDSMNTEAFFGQGTRLTVV.

This chain uses TRBV7-2 with TRBJ2-6; unclear D gene. The CDR3 covers 17 residues. Trimming removed 3 bases from V and 0 bases from J, with 12 bases in between. Looked up from germline, CDR1 is SGHTA and CDR2 is FQGNSA. The chain's CDR3 is CASSFEAPLSGANVLTF. The DNA for the CDR3 is TGTGCCAGCAGCTTTGAGGCGCCCCTCTCTGGGGCCAACGTCCTGACTTTC.

The chain links TRBV29-1 to TRBJ2-1; 12 bases line up with TRBD2. The CDR3 is 14 residues long. The V gene's germline CDR1 is SQVTM and CDR2 ANQGSEA. The V gene end was trimmed by 6 bases and the J gene end by 5 bases; junction bases not matched to a gene: 5. The CDR3 spells CSVIRLAGDNEQFF. In DNA, the CDR3 is TGCAGCGTCATTCGACTAGCGGGAGACAATGAGCAGTTCTTC.

This chain connects TRBV28 to TRBJ2-7; D unclear. From germline, CDR1 is MDHEN and CDR2 SYDVKM. Trimming pared 2 bases from V and 0 bases from J, leaving 11 bases between. CDR3 size: 15 residues. As DNA, the CDR3 is TGTGCCAGCAGTTTAGAGGCCGTGAGCTCCTACGAGCAGTACTTC. Protein: CASSLEAVSSYEQYF.

This chain links TRBV6-5 with TRBJ2-7, with D possibly TRBD1 on 7 matching bases. The CDR3 extends over 15 amino acids. Germline V lookup: CDR1 MNHEY, CDR2 SVGAGI. V gave up 6 bases and J gave up 8 bases, with 23 bases separating them. This chain's CDR3 is CASRQTGLAALKQYF. DNA for the CDR3: TGTGCCAGCAGACAGACAGGGTTAGCGGCGTTGAAGCAGTACTTC.

This clone has more than one count but fewer than ten. The chain is built from TRBV19 and TRBJ2-1; D may be TRBD1 (5 bases). This CDR3 region has 14 residues. Trimming removed 7 bases from V and 5 bases from J, with 15 bases in between. In germline, CDR1 is LNHDA, CDR2 SQIVND (reference sequence). The CDR3 protein is CASNLRREDNEQFF. CDR3 DNA sequence: TGTGCCAGTAACCTGCGCAGGGAAGACAATGAGCAGTTCTTC.

This chain uses TRBV23-1 with TRBJ1-1; D uncertain. TRBV23-1 is identified as an open reading frame with a role that is uncertain. The V and J ends lost 0 bases and 7 bases respectively, with 12 bases between them. The CDR3 spans 14 residues. The CDR3 DNA is TGCGCCAGCAGTCAATCGGTTCGGGGAGGTGAAGCTTTCTTT. Its protein is CASSQSVRGGEAFF.

V and J are TRBV7-2 and TRBJ1-6; 9 positions agree with TRBD1. V was pared by 5 bases and J by 2 bases, with 10 bases of the junction left unmatched. The CDR3 is made up of 18 amino acids. Germline CDR1 reads SGHTA; CDR2 reads FQGNSA. In DNA form, the CDR3 reads TGTGCCAGCAGCGGACCGGGACAGGGCCAGCCCTATAATTCACCCCTCCACTTT. Translated, it gives CASSGPGQGQPYNSPLHF.

This chain connects TRBV7-9 to TRBJ2-1, with 8 nucleotides matching TRBD2. The J segment lost 7 bases and the V segment lost 3 bases, leaving 14 bases of the junction unmatched. This CDR3 is 17 amino acids long. CDR1 is SEHNR, CDR2 FQNEAQ, per germline (reference sequence). CDR3 in amino acids: CASSLGRTSSPTNEQFF. The DNA of the CDR3 is TGTGCCAGCAGCTTGGGGAGGACTAGCTCTCCGACGAATGAGCAGTTCTTC. Full variable domain (rest looked up from reference TRBV7-9 and TRBJ2-1): DTGVSQNPRHKITKRGQNVTFRCDPISEHNRLYWYRQTLGQGPEFLTYFQNEAQLEKSRLLSDRFSAERPKGSFSTLEIQRTEQGDSAMYLCASSLGRTSSPTNEQFFGPGTRLTVL.

The J gene is TRBJ1-1, the V gene TRBV28; D remains ambiguous. Germline V gene sequence: CDR1 MDHEN, CDR2 SYDVKM. The CDR3 contains 14 residues. The V end was cut by 2 bases, the J end by 0 bases, with 7 bases between. Here the CDR3 DNA reads TGTGCCAGCAGTTTACGGCGGATGAACACTGAAGCTTTCTTT. Translated: CASSLRRMNTEAFF.

V is TRBV7-9 and J is TRBJ1-6, with TRBD1 as a possible D gene (5 bases). The CDR3 covers 14 residues. Germline-derived CDR1 and CDR2 are SEHNR and FQNEAQ (reference sequence). V dropped 1 base and J dropped 10 bases, with 11 bases sitting between them. CDR3 amino acids: CASSLGAGLSPLHF. CDR3 DNA sequence: TGTGCCAGCAGCTTAGGGGCAGGGCTGTCACCCCTCCACTTT.

As to this clone: In the same sample, other DNA sequences code for this CDR3. The V call is TRBV7-2, the J call TRBJ2-7; D is ambiguous. V was trimmed by 5 bases and J by 3 bases, leaving 5 bases between them. The germline V gene has CDR1 SGHTA and CDR2 FQGNSA. This CDR3 is 11 amino acids long. CDR3 nucleotides: TGTGCCAGCAGCCTGTACTACGAGCAGTACTTC. Translating gives CASSLYYEQYF.

V and J are TRBV23-1 and TRBJ1-1; possible D gene TRBD1, 5 bases. TRBV23-1 is marked as an open reading frame, function uncertain. V was trimmed by 0 bases and J by 1 base, leaving 6 bases between them. The CDR3 covers 14 residues. The CDR3 nucleotides read TGCGCCAGCAGTCAATCGGACAAGAACACTGAAGCTTTCTTT. Translating gives CASSQSDKNTEAFF.

The chain links TRBV15 to TRBJ2-7; D is possibly TRBD2 (7 bases). This CDR3 comprises 13 residues. V shed 5 bases and J shed 6 bases, with 14 bases lying between them. Germline-derived CDR1 and CDR2 are LNHNV and YYDKDF (reference sequence). The DNA of the CDR3 is TGTGCCACCAGCTCACGGGGGGCGGGCGAGCAGTACTTC. Its translation is CATSSRGAGEQYF.

The CDR3 nucleotides read TGTGCCATCAGTGAGTTAGGCGGGACTAGGTCCTACGAGCAGTACTTC. Its translation is CAISELGGTRSYEQYF. The J gene is TRBJ2-7, the V gene TRBV10-3; 8 bases line up with TRBD2. Germline CDR1 reads ENHRY; CDR2 reads SYGVKD. The length of the CDR3 is 16 residues. Germline trimming cut 1 base from V and 1 base from J; bases unmatched to any gene: 6.

The V gene is TRBV7-2, the J gene TRBJ1-1; perhaps TRBD1 as D (5 bases). The CDR3 consists of 14 residues. Looked up from germline, CDR1 is SGHTA and CDR2 is FQGNSA. Trimming removed 3 bases from V and 11 bases from J, with 19 bases in between. CDR3 bases: TGTGCCAGCAGCTTCACCGTCAGGGAGGGCTCGGCTTTCTTT. Amino acids: CASSFTVREGSAFF.

The CDR3 here is CASSLNRGATEAFF. CDR3 in DNA: TGTGCCAGCAGCTTAAATCGGGGGGCCACTGAAGCTTTCTTT. This chain connects TRBV7-6 to TRBJ1-1, with a weak D call TRBD1 (6 bases). Trimming pared 2 bases from V and 4 bases from J, leaving 11 bases between. The germline V gene encodes CDR1 SGHVS and CDR2 FNYEAQ. This CDR3 is built from 14 residues. Complete variable domain (other parts from reference TRBV7-6 and TRBJ1-1): GAGVSQSPRYKVTKRGQDVALRCDPISGHVSLYWYRQALGQGPEFLTYFNYEAQQDKSGLPNDRFSAERPEGSISTLTIQRTEQRDSAMYRCASSLNRGATEAFFGQGTRLTVV.

This clone appeared a few times. The rearrangement joins TRBV25-1 to TRBJ1-1, with a possible D match to TRBD1 (6 bases). There are 13 residues in the CDR3. CDR1 and CDR2 (germline): MGHDK, SYGVNS. V lost 1 base, J lost 7 bases, and 10 bases lay in between. CDR3 bases: TGTGCCAGCAGTGAATTTACAGGGATTGAAGCTTTCTTT. It is translated as CASSEFTGIEAFF. The full variable domain, its missing parts supplied by reference TRBV25-1 and TRBJ1-1, is EADIYQTPRYLVIGTGKKITLECSQTMGHDKMYWYQQDPGMELHLIHYSYGVNSTEKGDLSSESTVSRIRTEHFPLTLESARPSHTSQYLCASSEFTGIEAFFGQGTRLTVV.

This chain joins TRBV12-5 and TRBJ1-5; tentatively, D is TRBD1 (5 bases). CDR3 length: 17 residues. V dropped 0 bases and J dropped 0 bases, with 12 bases sitting between them. Germline values: CDR1 LGHNT, CDR2 FRNRAP. CDR3 sequence reads: CASGLVRPGHSNQPQHF. The CDR3 DNA reads as TGTGCTAGTGGTTTGGTACGGCCAGGACATAGCAATCAGCCCCAGCATTTT.

This sequence joins TRBV28 and TRBJ1-6; TRBD1 aligns across 10 bases. This CDR3 is built from 15 residues. Germline assignment: CDR1 MDHEN and CDR2 SYDVKM. V gave up 2 bases and J gave up 10 bases; unmatched junction bases: 5. The CDR3 bases are TGTGCCAGCAGTTTAGGTGGACAGGGGGTATCACCCCTCCACTTT. Protein sequence: CASSLGGQGVSPLHF. Full variable domain (rest looked up from reference TRBV28 and TRBJ1-6): DVKVTQSSRYLVKRTGEKVFLECVQDMDHENMFWYRQDPGLGLRLIYFSYDVKMKEKGDIPEGYSVSREKKERFSLILESASTNQTSMYLCASSLGGQGVSPLHFGNGTRLTVT.

This chain connects TRBV7-9 to TRBJ2-2; unclear D gene. Trimming took off 5 bases at V and 2 bases at J, with 6 bases between the two ends. Germline lookup yields CDR1 SEHNR and CDR2 FQNEAQ (reference sequence). The CDR3 is 13 residues long. CDR3 DNA: TGTGCCAGCAGCCCAGTTAACACCGGGGAGCTGTTTTTT. Translating gives CASSPVNTGELFF.

The chain combines TRBV6-5 with TRBJ2-7, with 8 bases fitting TRBD1. This CDR3 contains 15 residues. Germline trimming cut 7 bases from V and 2 bases from J; bases unmatched to any gene: 10. Germline CDR1 is MNHEY and CDR2 is SVGAGI. The CDR3 DNA sequence: TGTGCCAGCATGGGACCCGGGACAGGAGCCTACGAGCAGTACTTC. This translates into CASMGPGTGAYEQYF.